A single sample gave rise to the 13 T cell receptor beta chains below, sequenced in a study of shared clonotypes between healthy human individuals. Here immunoSEQ multiplex PCR was the method, and the copy in TCRdb shows in-frame clones only, minus some. Among around 2,000,000 clones listed, about 94% were seen once. The naive CD8 subset, CD45RO-negative cells positively selected for CCR7, excluded terminally differentiated effector memory CD45RA+ cells. Specimen: naive CD8+ T cells sorted from blood. Receptors were obtained from a man aged 18-30 years in good health.

The gene calls are TRBV30 and TRBJ2-1; D is possibly TRBD2 (7 bases). Looked up from germline, CDR1 is GTSNPN and CDR2 is SVGIG (reference sequence). Trimming took off 2 bases at V and 4 bases at J, with 21 bases between the two ends. The CDR3 is made up of 17 amino acids. The chain's CDR3 is CAWSRGGLAGLYNEQFF. CDR3 sequence (DNA): TGTGCCTGGAGTAGAGGGGGGTTAGCGGGTCTTTACAATGAGCAGTTCTTC.

The chain is built from TRBV4-3 and TRBJ2-3; D not resolved. There are 13 residues in the CDR3. The V gene's germline CDR1 is LGHNA and CDR2 YSLEER. V dropped 1 base and J dropped 4 bases, with 6 bases sitting between them. DNA for the CDR3: TGCGCCAGCAGCCAAGTTTGGCCAGATACGCAGTATTTT. It encodes CASSQVWPDTQYF.

Note on this clone: This clone may be a read error of a much larger clone one base away. This sample includes further DNA sequences coding for the same CDR3. The J gene is TRBJ2-3, the V gene TRBV7-3; no clear D gene. The CDR3 covers 12 residues. CDR1 and CDR2 from the germline V gene are SGHTA and FQGTGA. V lost 5 bases and J 1 base, leaving 4 bases between the germline ends. The CDR3 nucleotides read TGTGCCAGCAGCCTAGGCACAGATACGCAGTATTTT. It encodes CASSLGTDTQYF.

This sequence joins TRBV9 and TRBJ2-3; the D gene is possibly TRBD2 (5 bases). The germline V gene encodes CDR1 SGDLS and CDR2 YYNGEE. Trimming stripped 2 bases from V and 2 bases from J, with 15 bases between. This CDR3 has 16 amino acids. The CDR3 DNA is TGTGCCAGCAGCGTGGCGGAAGCGGAATACACAGATACGCAGTATTTT. It codes for CASSVAEAEYTDTQYF.

The chain employs TRBV13 and TRBJ2-7; 7 positions agree with TRBD2. The length of the CDR3 is 15 residues. Germline lookup yields CDR1 PRHDT and CDR2 FYEKMQ (reference sequence). With 0 bases clipped from V and 2 bases from J, the junction kept 4 bases outside the gene matches. CDR3 coding DNA: TGTGCCAGCAGCTTAGGGGGGAGGGCCACCTACGAGCAGTACTTC. Translation: CASSLGGRATYEQYF.

The V and J genes are TRBV4-3 and TRBJ2-2, with a possible D match to TRBD2 (5 bases). V lost 0 bases, J lost 2 bases, and 7 bases lay in between. In germline, CDR1 is LGHNA, CDR2 YSLEER. The CDR3 covers 15 residues. CDR3 coding DNA: TGCGCCAGCAGCCAAGAATGGACTAACACCGGGGAGCTGTTTTTT. Translation: CASSQEWTNTGELFF.

The rearrangement uses TRBV7-9 and TRBJ2-7; TRBD2 matches at 7 bases. V gave up 5 bases and J gave up 3 bases; unmatched junction bases: 10. CDR1 is SEHNR, CDR2 FQNEAQ, per germline (reference sequence). This CDR3 has 15 amino acids. The CDR3 loop reads CASSPPAGVSYEQYF. For the CDR3, the DNA is TGTGCCAGCAGCCCCCCGGCGGGAGTAAGCTACGAGCAGTACTTC.

This sequence joins TRBV27 and TRBJ2-7; a weak D match, TRBD2 (5 bases). CDR1 is MNHEY, CDR2 SMNVEV, per germline (reference sequence). This CDR3 has 14 amino acids. V lost 2 bases, J lost 3 bases, and 11 bases lay in between. CDR3 amino acids: CASSLSGSHYEQYF. CDR3 DNA sequence: TGTGCCAGCAGTTTAAGTGGGAGCCACTACGAGCAGTACTTC.

This rearrangement joins TRBV27 to TRBJ1-5; D perhaps matches TRBD1 (6 bases). Germline V gives CDR1 MNHEY, CDR2 SMNVEV (reference sequence). The CDR3 totals 13 residues. Trimming cost V 4 bases and J 6 bases, with 10 bases left between them. CDR3 DNA sequence: TGTGCCAGCAGTTATGCAGGGGCTCAGCCCCAGCATTTT. Protein: CASSYAGAQPQHF.

V and J are TRBV27 and TRBJ2-5, with 7 nucleotides matching TRBD1. Germline CDR1 and CDR2: MNHEY and SMNVEV (reference sequence). There are 15 residues in the CDR3. The trim removed 1 base at V and 2 bases at J, leaving 4 bases unmatched. CDR3 nucleotide sequence: TGTGCCAGCAGTTTATGGGACAGCGGACAAGAGACCCAGTACTTC. Protein product: CASSLWDSGQETQYF.

Comments on this clone: The same CDR3 is also encoded by other DNA sequences in this sample. The chain combines TRBV5-6 with TRBJ2-7, with a weak D call TRBD1 (5 bases). The CDR3 length is 14 residues. Germline assignment: CDR1 SGHDT and CDR2 YYEEEE. V was cut by 0 bases and J by 2 bases, with 9 bases left in between. In DNA form, the CDR3 reads TGTGCCAGCAGCTTGGGACAGTTAACCTACGAGCAGTACTTC. Its protein product is CASSLGQLTYEQYF.

This rearrangement joins TRBV6-5 to TRBJ1-1; 9 bases match TRBD1. V lost 2 bases, J lost 3 bases, and 4 bases stayed unmatched. CDR1 MNHEY and CDR2 SVGAGI come from the germline V gene. The CDR3 consists of 15 residues. The CDR3 DNA reads TGTGCCAGCAGTTACGGGACAGGGCTACACACTGAAGCTTTCTTT. Translated: CASSYGTGLHTEAFF.

The chain couples TRBV15 to TRBJ2-7; 7 bases are shared with TRBD2. This CDR3 is built from 17 residues. J was trimmed by 2 bases and V by 0 bases; bases with no gene match: 10. Germline V lookup: CDR1 LNHNV, CDR2 YYDKDF (reference sequence). Here the CDR3 reads CATSRDGGLDEAYEQYF. The CDR3 bases are TGTGCCACCAGCAGAGATGGAGGACTAGACGAAGCCTACGAGCAGTACTTC.